This TCR beta chain was identified during a study of control samples from healthy donors and cancer patients. V was cut by 3 bases and J by 5 bases, with 11 bases left in between. The CDR3 has 14 amino acids. Germline assignment: CDR1 SGHNT and CDR2 YENEEA. TCRdb's table, derived via immunoSEQ multiplex PCR, lists solely in-frame clones and lacks some. The table has under 450,000 clones, around 90% seen once. The receptor's source is a middle-aged man with head and neck cancer. Sequencing was done on a sample of PBMCs. This sequence joins TRBV11-3 and TRBJ2-1; the D is unclear. CDR3 sequence: CASSFGLRDNEQFF. The CDR3 DNA sequence: TGTGCCAGCAGCTTCGGGCTACGGGACAATGAGCAGTTCTTC.